This TCR beta chain originates from a study of blood T cell repertoires in COVID-19. Study details: Sites in the United States, Italy and Spain provided acute and convalescent COVID-19 samples.

This clone was recorded a few times. Seattle's cohort entered during active infection and was followed longitudinally. The CDR3 has 16 amino acids. Trimming took 6 bases from V and 3 from J; bases not matched to a gene: 14. Looked up from germline, CDR1 is LNHDA and CDR2 is SQIVND (reference sequence). Original processing methods: From reference gene primer amplification, estimates of nucleated cell counts were derived. Assay used: immunoSEQ multiplex PCR; TCRdb lists only in-frame clones, some missing. That table gives V, J and clone size, and the DNA gave D and trimming. The data show roughly 200,000 clones, around 85% seen once.

Sequences were obtained from peripheral blood. The sequence derives from a person between 70 and 80 years old with COVID-19, enrolled during active disease. The chain combines TRBV19 with TRBJ2-7, with 7 bases matching TRBD1. CDR3 in amino acids: CASSSRTGQRIYEQYF. DNA of the CDR3: TGTGCCAGTAGCTCGAGGACAGGACAAAGAATCTACGAGCAGTACTTC.